The T cell receptor (beta chain) described here comes from a study of blood T cell repertoires in COVID-19. Study-wide background: COVID-19 samples collected from the United States, Italy and Spain covered acute and convalescent phases.

V was pared by 3 bases and J by 6 bases, with 6 bases between. CDR1 and CDR2 from the germline V gene are MDHEN and SYDVKM. This CDR3 region has 12 residues. Per the original data handling: Estimated nucleated cell counts came from reference gene primer amplification. Profiling relied on immunoSEQ multiplex PCR, and the TCRdb table lists in-frame clones only, not all of them. That table furnishes V, J and clone size, whereas the DNA furnished D and trimming. The sample records about 83,000 clones, roughly 88% being singletons. The receptor's source is a human donor in a cohort sampled during active COVID-19. Sequenced input: peripheral blood. This chain links TRBV28 with TRBJ1-5; unclear D gene. The CDR3 bases are TGTGCCAGCAGTTTGTCTTTTCAGCCCCAGCATTTT. Residues: CASSLSFQPQHF. Full variable domain (outside the CDR3, taken from reference TRBV28 and TRBJ1-5): DVKVTQSSRYLVKRTGEKVFLECVQDMDHENMFWYRQDPGLGLRLIYFSYDVKMKEKGDIPEGYSVSREKKERFSLILESASTNQTSMYLCASSLSFQPQHFGDGTRLSIL.